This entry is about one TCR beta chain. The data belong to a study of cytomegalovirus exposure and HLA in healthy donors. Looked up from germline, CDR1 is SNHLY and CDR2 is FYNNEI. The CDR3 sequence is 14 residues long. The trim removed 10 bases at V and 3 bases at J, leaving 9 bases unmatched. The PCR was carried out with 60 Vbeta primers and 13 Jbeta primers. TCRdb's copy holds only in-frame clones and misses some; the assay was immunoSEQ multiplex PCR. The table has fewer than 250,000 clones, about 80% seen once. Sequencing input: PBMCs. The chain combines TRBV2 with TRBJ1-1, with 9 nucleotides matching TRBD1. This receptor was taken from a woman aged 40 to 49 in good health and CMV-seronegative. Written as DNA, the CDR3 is TGTGCCACCAACAGGGGGCGATCCGACACTGAAGCTTTCTTT. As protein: CATNRGRSDTEAFF.